This T cell receptor (beta chain) was recorded in a study of identical twins. The study's findings and limits: Fewer insertions were carried by abundant cord blood beta clonotypes, but none was seen in memory repertoires. It was cross-sectional statistical analysis, not following the same donors, that the conclusions relied on. Modeled out-of-frame TCR alpha sharing in monozygotic twins fell below observed levels.

A word on this clonotype: What it binds is unknown.

TCRdb processed the 5' RACE reads anew with MiXCR; each CDR3 protein has one entry. Of under 500,000 distinct CDR3 sequences listed, approximately 15% are singletons. The germline V gene has CDR1 DFQATT and CDR2 SNEGSKA (reference sequence). The CDR3 runs 14 residues. Trimming shortened V by 4 bases and J by 2 bases, and 15 bases separated the two germline ends. These sequences were also reported in another study, on yellow fever vaccine responses in identical twins. This second report adds: It has been reported that, in twins, the vaccine T cell response seemed partly convergent and partly personalized.

This clonotype was sampled from a woman between 18 and 29 years old in good health. V gene TRBV20-1 combines with J gene TRBJ2-7; D is possibly TRBD2 (6 bases). Sequencing was done on a sample of CD4+ T cells sorted from blood. CDR3 protein: CSATSLGGTYEQYF. As DNA, the CDR3 is TGCAGTGCTACAAGTTTGGGGGGAACCTACGAGCAGTACTTC.